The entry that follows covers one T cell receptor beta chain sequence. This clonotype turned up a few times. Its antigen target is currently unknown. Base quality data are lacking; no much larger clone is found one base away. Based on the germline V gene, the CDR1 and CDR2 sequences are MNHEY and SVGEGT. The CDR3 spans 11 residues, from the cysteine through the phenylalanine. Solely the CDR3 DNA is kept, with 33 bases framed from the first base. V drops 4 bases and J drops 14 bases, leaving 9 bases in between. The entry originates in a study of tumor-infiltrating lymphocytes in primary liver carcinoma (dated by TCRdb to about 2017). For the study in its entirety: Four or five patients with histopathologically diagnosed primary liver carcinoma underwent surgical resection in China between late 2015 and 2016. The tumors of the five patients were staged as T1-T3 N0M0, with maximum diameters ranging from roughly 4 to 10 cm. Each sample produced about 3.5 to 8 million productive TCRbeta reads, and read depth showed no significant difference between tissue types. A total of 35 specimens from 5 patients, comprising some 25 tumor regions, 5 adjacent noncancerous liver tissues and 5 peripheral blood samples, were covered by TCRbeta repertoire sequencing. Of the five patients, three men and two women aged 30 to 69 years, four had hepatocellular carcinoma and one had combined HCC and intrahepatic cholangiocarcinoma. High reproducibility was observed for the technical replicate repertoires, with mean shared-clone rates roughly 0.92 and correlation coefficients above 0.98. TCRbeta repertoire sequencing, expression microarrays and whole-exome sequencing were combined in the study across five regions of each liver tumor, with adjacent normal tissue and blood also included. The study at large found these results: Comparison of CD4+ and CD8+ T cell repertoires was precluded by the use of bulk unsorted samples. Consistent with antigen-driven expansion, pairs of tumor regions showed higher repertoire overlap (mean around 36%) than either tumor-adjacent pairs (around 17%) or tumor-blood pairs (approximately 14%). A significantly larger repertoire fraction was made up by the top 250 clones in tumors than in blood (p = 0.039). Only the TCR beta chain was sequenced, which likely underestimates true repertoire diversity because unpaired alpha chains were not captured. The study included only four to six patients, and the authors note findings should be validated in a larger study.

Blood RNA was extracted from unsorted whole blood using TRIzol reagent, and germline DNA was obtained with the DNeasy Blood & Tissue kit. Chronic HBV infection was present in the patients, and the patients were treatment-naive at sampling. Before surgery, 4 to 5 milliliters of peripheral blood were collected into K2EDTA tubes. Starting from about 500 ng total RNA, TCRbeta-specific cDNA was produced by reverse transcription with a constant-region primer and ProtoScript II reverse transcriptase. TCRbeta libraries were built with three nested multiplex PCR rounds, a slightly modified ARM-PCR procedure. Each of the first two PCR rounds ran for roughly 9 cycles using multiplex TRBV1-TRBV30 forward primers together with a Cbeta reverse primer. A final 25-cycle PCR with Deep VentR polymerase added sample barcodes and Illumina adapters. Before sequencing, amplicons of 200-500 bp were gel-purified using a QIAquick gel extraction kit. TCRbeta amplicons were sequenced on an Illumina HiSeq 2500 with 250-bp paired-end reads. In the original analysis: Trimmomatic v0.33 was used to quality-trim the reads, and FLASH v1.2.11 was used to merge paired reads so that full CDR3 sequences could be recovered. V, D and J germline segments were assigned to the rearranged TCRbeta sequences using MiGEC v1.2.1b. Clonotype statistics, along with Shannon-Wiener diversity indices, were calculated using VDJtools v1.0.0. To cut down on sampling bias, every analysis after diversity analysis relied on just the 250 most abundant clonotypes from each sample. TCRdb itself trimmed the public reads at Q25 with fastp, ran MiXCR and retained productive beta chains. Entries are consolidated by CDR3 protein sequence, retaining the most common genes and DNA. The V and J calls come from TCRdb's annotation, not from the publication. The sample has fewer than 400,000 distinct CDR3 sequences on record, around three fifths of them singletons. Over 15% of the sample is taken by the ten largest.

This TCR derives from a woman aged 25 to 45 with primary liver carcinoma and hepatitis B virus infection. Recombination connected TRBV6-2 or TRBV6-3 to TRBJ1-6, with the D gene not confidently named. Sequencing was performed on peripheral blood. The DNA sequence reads TGTGCCAGCAGTTCTAGACGGACCCTCCACTTT. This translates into CASSSRRTLHF.